Below, 7 T cell receptor beta chains from the same sample are listed, as sequenced in a study of T cells in Graves' hyperthyroidism and ophthalmopathy. TCR beta CDR3 region amplification was performed from RNA transcripts. An initial round of RT-PCR targeting the TCR CDR3 relied on the HTBI primer set. TCRdb processed the multiplex PCR reads anew with MiXCR; each CDR3 protein has one entry. The table records around 620,000 distinct CDR3 sequences, more than 13% of them present only once. The sample comprised blood. These receptors were collected from a woman younger than 35 with Graves' ophthalmopathy.

This clonotype was seen ten or more times. This sequence joins TRBV12-5 and TRBJ2-1; D is possibly TRBD1 (6 bases). Germline V gene sequence: CDR1 LGHNT, CDR2 FRNRAP. The CDR3 length is 14 residues. Trimming cost V 2 bases and J 6 bases, with 11 bases left between them. The CDR3 region has the DNA TGTGCTAGTGGTTTGTGGACAGAATCCAATGAGCAGTTCTTC. Amino acid sequence: CASGLWTESNEQFF.

This clonotype was counted ten times or more. This chain uses TRBV6-6 with TRBJ2-5; TRBD2 agrees at 8 bases. The CDR3 totals 16 residues. The V and J ends lost 2 bases and 1 base, in that order; junction bases with no gene match: 6. CDR1 is MNHNY, CDR2 SVGAGI, per germline (reference sequence). The CDR3: CASSYLQREPQETQYF. The CDR3 DNA sequence: TGTGCCAGCAGTTACCTTCAGCGGGAGCCCCAAGAGACCCAGTACTTC.

This clonotype was seen ten or more times. The V gene is TRBV20-1, the J gene TRBJ2-7, with a possible D match to TRBD2 (6 bases). The end of the DNA is better explained by TRBJ2-1, so the J call may be wrong. The germline CDR1 and CDR2 sequences are DFQATT and SNEGSKA (reference sequence). The CDR3 is made up of 16 amino acids. The CDR3 bases are TGCAGTGCTAGAGCGGGGCGGGAAAGAGCTTCTTACGAGCAGTTCTTC. This sequence encodes CSARAGRERASYEQFF.

This clonotype has at least ten counts. The chain couples TRBV3-1 to TRBJ1-2; D is ambiguous. CDR3 length: 13 amino acids. Trimming shortened V by 1 base and J by 7 bases, and 10 bases separated the two germline ends. Germline CDR1 reads LGHDT; CDR2 reads YNNKEL (reference sequence). CDR3 in DNA: TGTGCCAGCAGCCAAGTTCGGGGTGGTGGCTACACCTTC. Its translation: CASSQVRGGGYTF.

On this clonotype: A much larger clonotype is one base distant, so this may be a read error. The rearrangement links TRBV5-5 to TRBJ2-5; TRBD1 is a possible D gene (7 bases). The CDR3 has 15 amino acids. In germline, CDR1 is SGHKS, CDR2 YYEKEE (reference sequence). As DNA, the CDR3 is TGTGCCAGCAGCTCCCGAGGAGGGGGCGAAGAGGCCCAGTACTTC. Translating gives CASSSRGGGEEAQYF.

This clonotype showed up just a few times. V gene TRBV5-4 combines with J gene TRBJ1-2, with D possibly matching TRBD1 (6 bases). Deletions cut 10 bases from V and 2 bases from J, with 18 bases between. Looked up from germline, CDR1 is SGHNT and CDR2 is YYREEE (reference sequence). The CDR3 is 14 residues long. The CDR3 sequence is CASRVGGQNYGYTF. CDR3 nucleotide sequence: TGTGCCTCTAGGGTTGGGGGGCAGAACTATGGCTACACCTTC.

This clonotype has a handful of counts. The chain combines TRBV29-1 with TRBJ2-4; weak D call: TRBD1 (6 bases). The CDR3 has 14 residues. V was clipped by 8 bases and J by 5 bases, with 19 bases between them. CDR1 is SQVTM and CDR2 is ANQGSEA in the germline V gene. The DNA for the CDR3 is TGCAGCACCAACCTGACAGGATGGGAAAACATTCAGTACTTC. Its protein is CSTNLTGWENIQYF. The full variable domain, with the rest looked up from reference TRBV29-1 and TRBJ2-4, is SAVISQKPSRDICQRGTSLTIQCQVDSQVTMMFWYRQQPGQSLTLIATANQGSEATYESGFVIDKFPISRPNLTFSTLTVSNMSPEDSSIYLCSTNLTGWENIQYFGAGTRLSVL.